Below, one T cell receptor (beta chain) is given with its context. The germline gives CDR1 SGHTA, CDR2 FQGNSA. With 1 base clipped from V and 3 bases from J, the junction kept 4 bases outside the gene matches. The CDR3 loop spans 16 amino acids. In the source study's methods: From reference gene primer amplification, estimates of nucleated cell counts were derived. Assay used: immunoSEQ multiplex PCR; TCRdb lists only in-frame clones, some missing. V, J and clone size are those of that table, while D and trimming were read from the DNA. There are 65,000 to 95,000 clones in the sample; more than 60% occur only once, and approximately 15% lies in the top ten. The data were taken from a study of blood T cell repertoires in COVID-19. The wider study: The United States, Italy and Spain provided the acute and convalescent COVID-19 samples.

Sequences were obtained from peripheral blood. V gene TRBV7-2 combines with J gene TRBJ2-1, with TRBD2 matching over 9 bases. This sequence was found in a human donor in a cohort sampled during active COVID-19. DNA of the CDR3: TGTGCCAGCAGCTTAGTAGGAGCGGGGGGCTACAATGAGCAGTTCTTC. It yields the protein CASSLVGAGGYNEQFF. The whole variable domain, filled in from reference TRBV7-2 and TRBJ2-1, reads GAGVSQSPSNKVTEKGKDVELRCDPISGHTALYWYRQSLGQGLEFLIYFQGNSAPDKSGLPSDRFSAERTGGSVSTLTIQRTQQEDSAVYLCASSLVGAGGYNEQFFGPGTRLTVL.